This T cell receptor beta chain is from a study of T cells after somatic rescue of genetic block. CDR3 length equals 14 residues. Between the trimmed V and J ends, which lost 4 bases and 2 bases, there was a span of 12 bases. Germline lookup yields CDR1 SGHRS and CDR2 YFSETQ. Here immunoSEQ multiplex PCR was the method, and the copy in TCRdb shows in-frame clones only, minus some. The sample has 14,000 to 15,000 clones, 72% seen once. This clone has more than one count but fewer than ten. The same CDR3 also results from other DNA sequences found in this sample. The clonotype originates from a boy aged 10-17 years. The sequenced material came from peripheral blood mononuclear cells (PBMCs). The rearrangement uses TRBV5-1 and TRBJ1-1; D possibly corresponds to TRBD1 (5 bases). The CDR3 protein is CASSLRQGNTEAFF. CDR3 in DNA: TGCGCCAGCAGCCTTCGGCAGGGAAACACTGAAGCTTTCTTT.